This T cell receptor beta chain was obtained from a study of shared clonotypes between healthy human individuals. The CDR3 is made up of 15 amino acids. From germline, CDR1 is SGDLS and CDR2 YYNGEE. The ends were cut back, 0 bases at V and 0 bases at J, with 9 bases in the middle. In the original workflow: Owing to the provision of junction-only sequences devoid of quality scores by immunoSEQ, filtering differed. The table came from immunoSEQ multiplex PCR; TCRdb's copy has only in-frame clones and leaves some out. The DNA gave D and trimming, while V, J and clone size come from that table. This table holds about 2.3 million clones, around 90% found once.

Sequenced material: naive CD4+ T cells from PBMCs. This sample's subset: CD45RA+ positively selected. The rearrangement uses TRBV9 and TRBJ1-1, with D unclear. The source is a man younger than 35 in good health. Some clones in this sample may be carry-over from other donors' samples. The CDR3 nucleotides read TGTGCCAGCAGCGTAGATAACAGCATGAACACTGAAGCTTTCTTT. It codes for CASSVDNSMNTEAFF.